This T cell receptor beta chain was obtained from a study of blood T cell repertoires in COVID-19. Turning to the study itself: The cDNA or gDNA used as material had been derived from T cells, B-cell-depleted T cells, or PBMCs.

As concerns this clone: In the same sample, other DNA sequences code for this CDR3.

Source study methods: Nucleated cell number was recorded as an estimate derived from reference gene primer amplification. Produced via immunoSEQ multiplex PCR; TCRdb's table is partial and in-frame only. That table gives V, J and clone size, and the DNA gave D and trimming. The repertoire holds about 250,000 clones, with under 90% as singletons. The specimen was peripheral blood. The TCR was taken from a woman between 40 and 50 years old who had recovered from COVID-19.

Here the CDR3 reads CASSEGGSYEQYF. The DNA for the CDR3 is TGTGCCAGCAGTGAAGGCGGTTCCTACGAGCAGTACTTC. The gene calls are TRBV6-1 and TRBJ2-7; D is undetermined. The ends were cut back, 1 base at V and 1 base at J, with 5 bases in the middle. This CDR3 has 13 residues. Per the germline V gene, CDR1 is MNHNS and CDR2 is SASEGT.